One T cell receptor (beta chain) is described in this entry. Its antigen is as yet unknown. These data are taken from a study of blood T cells in healthy people across ages. Study-wide points: Among T cells, TCR beta diversity per million cells dropped roughly linearly as age rose. Researchers said unsorted PBMCs prevented a conclusive naive versus antigen-experienced comparison. With naive T cell percentage, TCR beta diversity showed a strong correlation.

PCR was performed a second time for about 7 to 11 cycles using a sample-barcoded 5' primer and a J-beta primer mix. TCRdb reprocessed the 5' RACE reads via MiXCR and lists one record per CDR3 protein. The table has roughly 800,000 distinct CDR3 sequences, 58% seen once; the top ten hold roughly 22%. V was clipped by 2 bases and J by 4 bases, with 13 bases between them. This CDR3 has 15 residues. CDR1 and CDR2 (germline): SGHDT, YYEEEE. Specimen: blood. The chain has TRBV5-6 and TRBJ2-1, with a possible D match to TRBD2 (6 bases). The sequence was collected from a man aged 25-45 years in good health. The CDR3 nucleotides are TGTGCCAGCAGCTTCCGCGGGACGAAGTACAATGAGCAGTTCTTC. Its translation is CASSFRGTKYNEQFF.